These T cell receptor beta chains were read from a single sample in a study of blood T cell repertoires in COVID-19. Clones were sequenced by immunoSEQ multiplex PCR, and TCRdb holds only the in-frame ones, with some missing. The data contain roughly 210,000 clones, around 87% of them singletons. Sequencing was performed on PBMCs or T cells enriched from blood (not recorded which). These receptors were obtained from a man aged 25-40 years in a cohort exposed to, infected with or recovered from COVID-19 (not recorded which). Each CDR3 is given with its conserved first and last residue. A D gene is named only where the DNA matches it firmly. For some rows the clone size is stated as once, few or many, or as a class when expanded; others skip it.

J: TRBJ2-4
V: TRBV23-1
size: -
D: TRBD2
CDR3: CASSLPCGRIPKNIQYF
DNA: TGCGCCAGCAGTCTTCCTTGCGGGAGGATCCCCAAAAACATTCAGTACTTC

J: TRBJ2-1
V: TRBV7-2
size: -
D: TRBD2
CDR3: CASSLEGLAGVSYNEQFF
DNA: TGTGCCAGCAGCTTAGAGGGACTAGCGGGAGTAAGCTACAATGAGCAGTTCTTC

J: TRBJ1-1
V: TRBV28
size: once
D: -
CDR3: CASSPLRDTEAFF
DNA: TGTGCCAGCAGCCCCCTCAGGGACACTGAAGCTTTCTTT

J: TRBJ1-3
V: TRBV6-1
size: -
D: TRBD1
CDR3: CASSELPTGGGNTIYF
DNA: TGTGCCAGCAGTGAACTTCCGACAGGGGGTGGAAACACCATATATTTT

J: TRBJ1-1
V: TRBV6-4
size: -
D: -
CDR3: CASSAIPSPPGGMNTEAFF
DNA: TGTGCCAGCAGTGCCATACCGTCCCCACCAGGCGGGATGAACACTGAAGCTTTCTTT

J: TRBJ2-7
V: TRBV27
size: once
D: -
CDR3: CASSLSGTTYEQYF
DNA: TGTGCCAGCAGTTTATCCGGGACAACCTACGAGCAGTACTTC

J: TRBJ1-5
V: TRBV27
size: -
D: -
CDR3: CASSNRLFQPQHF
DNA: TGTGCCAGCAGTAATCGGTTATTTCAGCCCCAGCATTTT

J: TRBJ2-2
V: TRBV6-2/TRBV6-3
size: -
D: -
CDR3: CASSYFRGITGELFF
DNA: TGTGCCAGCAGTTACTTTAGGGGGATCACCGGGGAGCTGTTTTTT

J: TRBJ1-5
V: TRBV29-1
size: -
D: -
CDR3: CSVMEGFGNQPQHF
DNA: TGCAGCGTTATGGAGGGGTTTGGCAATCAGCCCCAGCATTTT

J: TRBJ2-2
V: TRBV7-9
size: -
D: TRBD1
CDR3: CASSFLRGTGAPGELFF
DNA: TGTGCCAGCAGCTTCCTACGGGGGACAGGGGCCCCCGGGGAGCTGTTTTTT

J: TRBJ2-3
V: TRBV29-1
size: -
D: -
CDR3: CSVDNTDTQYF
DNA: TGCAGCGTTGATAACACAGATACGCAGTATTTT

J: TRBJ2-2
V: TRBV19
size: few
D: TRBD2
CDR3: CASSGVAGGTGELFF
DNA: TGTGCCAGTAGCGGGGTAGCGGGAGGTACCGGGGAGCTGTTTTTT

J: TRBJ1-5
V: TRBV5-1
size: -
D: TRBD1
CDR3: CASSLDRVSNQPQHF
DNA: TGCGCCAGCAGCTTAGACAGGGTTAGCAATCAGCCCCAGCATTTT

J: TRBJ2-7
V: TRBV7-2
size: -
D: TRBD2
CDR3: CASSLNLAGGEQYF
DNA: TGTGCCAGCAGCTTAAACCTAGCGGGAGGCGAGCAGTACTTC

J: TRBJ1-4
V: TRBV3-1/TRBV3-2
size: -
D: -
CDR3: CASSQKKGWARRDEKLFF
DNA: TGTGCCAGCAGCCAAAAAAAAGGTTGGGCCAGGCGAGATGAAAAACTGTTTTTT

J: TRBJ1-2
V: TRBV6-5
size: -
D: -
CDR3: CASSPWTPRWGYTF
DNA: TGTGCCAGCAGTCCCTGGACACCCCGTTGGGGCTACACCTTC

J: TRBJ2-3
V: TRBV5-1
size: -
D: -
CDR3: CASEVGGGRTDTQYF
DNA: TGCGCCAGCGAGGTAGGGGGCGGGAGGACAGATACGCAGTATTTT

J: TRBJ2-7
V: TRBV20-1
size: -
D: -
CDR3: CSASPQGPNYEQYF
DNA: TGCAGTGCTAGTCCCCAGGGCCCAAACTACGAGCAGTACTTC

J: TRBJ1-6
V: TRBV19
size: -
D: -
CDR3: CASSTPRGNSPLHF
DNA: TGTGCCAGTAGTACCCCACGGGGGAATTCACCCCTCCACTTT

J: TRBJ1-3
V: TRBV19
size: -
D: TRBD1
CDR3: CASSQTGAGNTIYF
DNA: TGTGCCAGTAGTCAGACAGGGGCTGGAAACACCATATATTTT